This T cell receptor (beta chain) was sequenced in a study of blood T cell repertoires in COVID-19. Germline CDR1 SGHTA, CDR2 FQGTGA. The V and J ends lost 2 bases and 2 bases respectively, with 9 bases between them. The CDR3 runs 15 residues. Data came from immunoSEQ multiplex PCR; TCRdb stores just in-frame clones and leaves some out. The table has 65,000 or so clones, 75% to 90% seen once; the top ten hold about a tenth. Seattle patient enrollment occurred during active infection, with longitudinal follow-up thereafter. The chain joins TRBV7-3 to TRBJ2-2, with D possibly matching TRBD1 (5 bases). Specimen: peripheral blood. The receptor's source is a man aged 25 to 40 with COVID-19, enrolled during active disease. CDR3 sequence reads: CASSLGQGNTGELFF. The CDR3 bases are TGTGCCAGCAGCTTAGGGCAGGGTAACACCGGGGAGCTGTTTTTT. Filled out from reference TRBV7-3 and TRBJ2-2, the complete variable domain reads GAGVSQTPSNKVTEKGKYVELRCDPISGHTALYWYRQSLGQGPEFLIYFQGTGAADDSGLPNDRFFAVRPEGSVSTLKIQRTERGDSAVYLCASSLGQGNTGELFFGEGSRLTVL.